The 21 T cell receptor beta chains given below trace back to one sample, sequenced in a study of shared clonotypes between healthy human individuals. Here immunoSEQ multiplex PCR was the method, and the copy in TCRdb shows in-frame clones only, minus some. The table records a few hundred thousand clones, around four fifths of them present only once. Sequencing was performed on memory CD4+ T cells sorted from blood. Subset described: CD45RA-negative fraction. The source of these receptors is a man under 40 in good health.

V and J are TRBV2 and TRBJ2-1; TRBD2 might be the D (6 bases). The V and J ends lost 4 bases and 8 bases respectively, with 18 bases between them. From germline, CDR1 is SNHLY and CDR2 FYNNEI. This CDR3 contains 15 residues. CDR3 bases: TGTGCCAGCAGTGGAACCCTAGGAGGGAGCGATGAGCAGTTCTTC. Protein product: CASSGTLGGSDEQFF.

As to this clone: A much larger clonotype is one base distant, so this may be a read error. J is TRBJ2-3 and V is TRBV27, with D tentatively TRBD1 (6 bases). The V gene lost 7 bases and the J gene lost 7 bases, with 24 bases spanning the gap. The CDR3 totals 16 residues. From germline, CDR1 is MNHEY and CDR2 SMNVEV (reference sequence). This CDR3 reads CASILNRQVLSHTQYF. The CDR3 nucleotides read TGTGCCAGCATTCTAAATAGACAGGTCCTCTCCCATACGCAGTATTTT.

This clone was detected a few times. The chain couples TRBV7-8 to TRBJ1-2; a possible D gene is TRBD1 (5 bases). Germline V gene lookup returns CDR1 SGHVS and CDR2 FQNEAQ. This CDR3 has 13 amino acids. The V end was cut by 1 base, the J end by 6 bases, with 9 bases between. Here the CDR3 DNA reads TGTGCCAGCAGCTTAGGTCGGGGGAATGGCTACACCTTC. Translation: CASSLGRGNGYTF.

This chain connects TRBV30 to TRBJ1-2, with D possibly matching TRBD1 (6 bases). Germline-derived CDR1 and CDR2 are GTSNPN and SVGIG (reference sequence). The ends were cut back, 0 bases at V and 3 bases at J, with 17 bases in the middle. The CDR3 is 16 amino acids. CDR3 amino acids: CAWSVRIRGRDYGYTF. The CDR3 coding sequence is TGTGCCTGGAGTGTACGAATCAGGGGTCGGGACTATGGCTACACCTTC.

The chain joins TRBV29-1 to TRBJ1-1; unclear D gene. Deletions cut 4 bases from V and 0 bases from J, with 12 bases between. Germline-derived CDR1 and CDR2 are SQVTM and ANQGSEA. CDR3 length: 14 residues. The CDR3, as DNA: TGCAGCGTTGGATTGGGGTCGGTGAACACTGAAGCTTTCTTT. Protein: CSVGLGSVNTEAFF.

The gene calls are TRBV5-6 and TRBJ2-2; 8 nucleotides agree with TRBD2. In germline, CDR1 is SGHDT, CDR2 YYEEEE. This CDR3 contains 18 residues. V shed 4 bases and J 5 bases; nucleotides not matched to a gene: 16. This CDR3 reads CASSLNLLAAIRTGELFF. DNA of the CDR3: TGTGCCAGCAGCCTTAACCTACTAGCGGCCATACGTACCGGGGAGCTGTTTTTT.

This chain uses TRBV5-1 with TRBJ1-5, with D hard to call. Germline CDR1 SGHRS, CDR2 YFSETQ. The ends were cut back, 3 bases at V and 4 bases at J, with 14 bases in the middle. This CDR3 region has 15 residues. The DNA for the CDR3 is TGCGCCAGCAGCTCGGGCGTCCAAATAAATCAGCCCCAGCATTTT. This codes for CASSSGVQINQPQHF.

The chain links TRBV28 to TRBJ1-1, with 10 positions matching TRBD1. The germline V gene has CDR1 MDHEN and CDR2 SYDVKM. The CDR3 spans 15 residues. V dropped 7 bases and J dropped 0; count of bases not matched to a gene: 5. The CDR3 is CASKPGTGVNTEAFF. The CDR3 DNA reads as TGTGCCAGCAAACCAGGGACAGGGGTGAACACTGAAGCTTTCTTT.

The V and J genes are TRBV28 and TRBJ2-7; D is possibly TRBD1 (5 bases). Trimming left V 6 bases short and J 2 bases short, with 8 bases between. The germline V gene has CDR1 MDHEN and CDR2 SYDVKM. The CDR3 consists of 12 residues. Here the CDR3 reads CASRRTPYEQYF. CDR3 sequence (DNA): TGTGCCAGCAGAAGGACACCCTACGAGCAGTACTTC.

This chain uses TRBV28 with TRBJ2-7; 9 nucleotides match TRBD2. Trimming at V came to 5 bases and at J to 5 bases, leaving 7 bases not matched to a gene. CDR3 length: 14 residues. The V gene's germline CDR1 is MDHEN and CDR2 SYDVKM. CDR3 DNA sequence: TGTGCCAGCAGTACCGGGACTAGCATCCACGAGCAGTACTTC. It is translated as CASSTGTSIHEQYF.

By its share, this clone is medium-sized. V is TRBV5-6 and J is TRBJ2-2; D unresolved. The V gene lost 5 bases and the J gene lost 6 bases, with 11 bases spanning the gap. Germline V CDR1 and CDR2: SGHDT, YYEEEE. CDR3 length: 13 amino acids. The CDR3 reads CASSVTLPGELFF. CDR3 coding DNA: TGTGCCAGCAGTGTTACGTTACCCGGGGAGCTGTTTTTT.

In this sample, this clone turned up once. The chain links TRBV6-1 to TRBJ1-5; perhaps TRBD1 as D (5 bases). Trimming left V 7 bases short and J 0 bases short, with 13 bases between. This CDR3 spans 15 amino acids. CDR1 is MNHNS, CDR2 SASEGT, per germline. The CDR3 spells CASTPLGVSNQPQHF. The CDR3 coding sequence is TGTGCCAGCACACCTCTGGGGGTTAGCAATCAGCCCCAGCATTTT.

J is TRBJ2-5 and V is TRBV30, with D tentatively TRBD1 (5 bases). CDR3 length: 11 amino acids. The germline gives CDR1 GTSNPN, CDR2 SVGIG (reference sequence). Trimming removed 0 bases at V and 8 bases at J, with 7 bases between. CDR3 coding DNA: TGTGCCTGGAGTGTAGGGGCCACCCAGTACTTC. This translates into CAWSVGATQYF. Looking up the rest from reference TRBV30 and TRBJ2-5 gives the full variable domain: SQTIHQWPATLVQPVGSPLSLECTVEGTSNPNLYWYRQAAGRGLQLLFYSVGIGQISSEVPQNLSASRPQDRQFILSSKKLLLSDSGFYLCAWSVGATQYFGPGTRLLVL.

The rearrangement uses TRBV27 and TRBJ2-1; tentatively, D is TRBD2 (6 bases). V lost 5 bases and J lost 2, with 13 bases in between. The length of the CDR3 is 15 residues. Germline assignment: CDR1 MNHEY and CDR2 SMNVEV (reference sequence). In nucleotides, the CDR3 is TGTGCCAGCAGTGGGCCTAGCGTAACCTACAATGAGCAGTTCTTC. It codes for CASSGPSVTYNEQFF.

The CDR3 DNA is TGTGCCAGCAGCCCCGGGACAGGGCATGAGCAGTTCTTC. Its protein product is CASSPGTGHEQFF. The chain couples TRBV7-6 to TRBJ2-1; TRBD1 agrees at 9 bases. CDR3 length: 13 residues. Germline values: CDR1 SGHVS, CDR2 FNYEAQ. With 5 bases clipped from V and 8 bases from J, the junction kept 4 bases outside the gene matches.

The CDR3 DNA follows: TGTGCCAGCAGCCACGGGGCTAGCGGGAGAAATGAGCAGTTCTTC. It translates to CASSHGASGRNEQFF. V and J are TRBV11-3 and TRBJ2-1; TRBD2 agrees at 10 bases. J lost 7 bases, V lost 5 bases, and 8 bases had no gene match. This CDR3 has 15 amino acids. CDR1 SGHNT and CDR2 YENEEA come from the germline V gene.

The rearrangement joins TRBV14 to TRBJ2-2, with 9 nucleotides matching TRBD2. The CDR3 loop spans 18 amino acids. Germline V gene data show CDR1 as SGHDN and CDR2 as FVKESK. The trim removed 4 bases at V and 8 bases at J, leaving 17 bases unmatched. The CDR3 region is CASSRWRGGSGSSGELFF. In DNA form, the CDR3 reads TGTGCCAGCAGCCGGTGGAGGGGCGGTAGCGGGAGTTCGGGGGAGCTGTTTTTT.

The rearrangement uses TRBV4-3 and TRBJ1-6, with 7 positions matching TRBD1. The CDR3 is 16 residues long. The germline gives CDR1 LGHNA, CDR2 YSLEER. The V segment lost 3 bases and the J segment 9 bases; nucleotides outside the gene matches: 11. CDR3 in DNA: TGCGCCAGCAGCCAGGGGGTAGGGGGCGAAGGTTCACCCCTCCACTTT. This encodes CASSQGVGGEGSPLHF.

This clone was counted only a few times. The chain couples TRBV10-2 to TRBJ2-5; TRBD1 agrees at 7 bases. The CDR3 loop spans 15 amino acids. CDR1 and CDR2 (germline): WSHSY, SAAADI. Trimming cost V 6 bases and J 2 bases; bases outside gene matches: 9. The chain's CDR3 is CASRSTGTVQETQYF. CDR3 in DNA: TGCGCCAGCAGATCTACCGGGACAGTTCAAGAGACCCAGTACTTC.

This chain joins TRBV2 and TRBJ2-2; 11 nucleotides agree with TRBD2. Germline trimming cut 6 bases from V and 2 bases from J; bases unmatched to any gene: 5. This CDR3 is built from 16 residues. CDR1 is SNHLY and CDR2 is FYNNEI in the germline V gene. As DNA, the CDR3 is TGTGCCAGCAGGTCGGGACTAGCGGCAAACACCGGGGAGCTGTTTTTT. Amino acids: CASRSGLAANTGELFF.

Concerning this clone: The sample contains more than one DNA sequence encoding this CDR3. The CDR3 DNA reads TGTGCCAGCAGCTTAGACCTGACAGGGCAGGGGACTGAAGCTTTCTTT. Its translation is CASSLDLTGQGTEAFF. This chain joins TRBV7-9 and TRBJ1-1; 7 positions match TRBD1. Germline V gives CDR1 SEHNR, CDR2 FQNEAQ (reference sequence). The length of the CDR3 is 16 residues. The V gene end was trimmed by 1 base and the J gene end by 5 bases; junction bases not matched to a gene: 10.